This entry concerns a single T cell receptor (beta chain). Its matching antigen is unknown. Those patients picked for sequencing had displayed CD8+CD57+ cell expansion on flow cytometry. The diagnosis in all patients was severe acquired aplastic anemia. Patients were treatment-naive when blood was sampled. The sample originates from a study of CD8+CD57+ T cells in acquired aplastic anemia. Study-level information: The average for DNA from sorted CD4+ and CD8+ cells was 3 to 4 ug. Points from the study as a whole: About 29 shared CD8+ CDR3s appeared highly expressed within patients' immunodominant clones.

This CDR3 has 13 amino acids. V was shortened by 5 bases and J by 9 bases, with 14 bases between the two germline ends. CDR1 MGHDK and CDR2 SYGVNS come from the germline V gene. TCR beta VDJ and CDR3 profiles were obtained from a genomic DNA template. TCRdb reprocessed the reads via MiXCR and lists one record per CDR3 protein. The data show 200,000 to 250,000 distinct CDR3 sequences, with around half seen just once and over 7.5% held by the top ten. The source is a human donor with aplastic anemia. Sequenced: sorted CD4+, CD8+, or CD8+CD57+ T cells (not recorded which) from PBMCs. The chain joins TRBV25-1 to TRBJ2-1; D unclear. The CDR3 nucleotides read TGTGCCAGCAGTCTCCTTTTGGGCGGTGAGCAGTTCTTC. Translation: CASSLLLGGEQFF. Drawing the rest from reference TRBV25-1 and TRBJ2-1, the complete variable domain is EADIYQTPRYLVIGTGKKITLECSQTMGHDKMYWYQQDPGMELHLIHYSYGVNSTEKGDLSSESTVSRIRTEHFPLTLESARPSHTSQYLCASSLLLGGEQFFGPGTRLTVL.